A selection of T cell receptor beta chains follows, all from one sample in a study of blood T cells in healthy people across ages. TCRdb redid the calling of the 5' RACE reads with MiXCR, one entry per CDR3 protein. This sample carries some 1.7 million distinct CDR3 sequences, approximately 28% of them seen once, and the ten largest clones take around 7.7%. The sequencing input was blood. The origin of the receptors is a woman aged 25-40 years in good health. The CDR3 runs from the conserved cysteine through the conserved F or W. The order of the fields is CDR3 length, clone size, V gene, D gene, J gene, CDR3 protein, CDR3 DNA. The D gene is left open where the match is weak. A row's size may be missing; if present it is once, few, many or a size class.

14,NA,TRBV12-3/TRBV12-4,TRBD1,TRBJ1-1,CASREGQNSRFAFF,TGTGCCAGCAGGGAGGGACAGAATAGCCGTTTTGCTTTCTTT
13,NA,TRBV10-3,NA,TRBJ1-1,CAISEQGYTEAFF,TGTGCCATCAGTGAGCAGGGGTACACTGAAGCTTTCTTT
14,many,TRBV7-9,NA,TRBJ2-1,CASSLEAGINEQFF,TGTGCCAGCAGCTTAGAAGCAGGGATCAATGAGCAGTTCTTC
13,few,TRBV29-1,NA,TRBJ1-1,CSVDNGRGTEAFF,TGCAGCGTTGATAATGGGCGGGGAACTGAAGCTTTCTTT
13,few,TRBV28,NA,TRBJ2-7,CATQDYKPYEQYF,TGTGCCACCCAGGACTACAAACCCTACGAGCAGTACTTC
16,many,TRBV15,TRBD2,TRBJ2-5,CATSAFLAGDGKTQYF,TGTGCCACCAGCGCTTTTCTAGCGGGAGATGGCAAGACCCAGTACTTC
15,few,TRBV9,NA,TRBJ1-4,CASSSTDYTNEKLFF,TGTGCCAGCAGCTCTACCGACTACACTAATGAAAAACTGTTTTTT
15,NA,TRBV24-1,NA,TRBJ2-1,CATSDSRRADNEQFF,TGTGCCACCAGTGATTCAAGGCGCGCGGACAATGAGCAGTTCTTC
15,NA,TRBV11-2,NA,TRBJ2-4,CASSTRRVGRGIQYF,TGTGCCAGCAGCACCCGGCGGGTTGGGCGCGGGATTCAGTACTTC
12,NA,TRBV29-1,NA,TRBJ1-5,CSTQAGNQPQHF,TGCAGCACTCAAGCAGGGAATCAGCCCCAGCATTTT
16,NA,TRBV10-3,TRBD2,TRBJ2-1,CAIREEGTSGNNEQFF,TGTGCCATCAGAGAAGAAGGGACTAGCGGCAACAATGAGCAGTTCTTC
14,NA,TRBV12-3/TRBV12-4,NA,TRBJ1-3,CASSYYSSGNTIYF,TGTGCCAGCAGTTATTACAGCTCTGGAAACACCATATATTTT
15,few,TRBV7-2,TRBD1,TRBJ2-3,CASSLGQGESDTQYF,TGTGCCAGCAGCTTAGGACAGGGGGAATCAGATACGCAGTATTTT
14,NA,TRBV5-1,NA,TRBJ1-2,CASRHGQEYYGYTF,TGCGCCAGCCGACATGGTCAGGAATACTATGGCTACACCTTC
14,few,TRBV4-2,NA,TRBJ1-6,CASSQGGGNSPLHF,TGTGCCAGCAGCCAAGGGGGAGGGAATTCACCCCTCCACTTT
12,many,TRBV29-1,TRBD1,TRBJ2-7,CSAGGTGGEQYF,TGCAGCGCCGGGGGGACAGGGGGCGAGCAGTACTTC
13,NA,TRBV30,NA,TRBJ2-2,CAWDFNVAGELFF,TGTGCTTGGGACTTTAATGTGGCCGGGGAGCTGTTTTTT
16,NA,TRBV20-1,NA,TRBJ2-2,CSARGQGGADTGELFF,TGCAGTGCTAGAGGCCAGGGGGGGGCGGACACCGGGGAGCTGTTTTTT
14,many,TRBV27,NA,TRBJ2-4,CASRPYDRLNIQYF,TGTGCCAGCAGACCATATGACCGCTTAAACATTCAGTACTTC
14,many,TRBV4-1,NA,TRBJ2-1,CASSRDFSYNEQFF,TGCGCCAGCAGCCGGGACTTCTCCTACAATGAGCAGTTCTTC
14,NA,TRBV14,TRBD1,TRBJ2-4,CASSQTGGATIQYF,TGTGCCAGCAGCCAGACAGGGGGGGCCACCATTCAGTACTTC
17,NA,TRBV15,TRBD1,TRBJ1-2,CATSRIVATGAGGGYTF,TGTGCCACCAGCAGAATAGTAGCCACAGGGGCCGGGGGTGGCTACACCTTC
13,NA,TRBV5-1,NA,TRBJ2-7,CASSRDPNYEQYF,TGCGCCAGCAGCCGGGACCCAAACTACGAGCAGTACTTC
10,NA,TRBV29-1,NA,TRBJ2-7,CSVAENEQYF,TGCAGCGTTGCTGAGAACGAGCAGTACTTC
14,NA,TRBV28,NA,TRBJ1-2,CASSLFGDVRGYTF,TGTGCCAGCAGTTTATTCGGGGACGTGAGGGGCTACACCTTC
19,few,TRBV7-2,TRBD2,TRBJ2-3,CASSSPLGTSGRAPDTQYF,TGTGCCAGCAGCTCCCCCCTTGGGACTAGCGGGAGGGCCCCAGATACGCAGTATTTT
13,NA,TRBV20-1,TRBD1,TRBJ2-7,CSARTGKTYEQYF,TGCAGTGCTCGGACAGGGAAGACCTACGAGCAGTACTTC
14,NA,TRBV19,NA,TRBJ2-3,CASSTRSLRDTQYF,TGTGCCAGTAGTACCAGGTCCCTGAGAGATACGCAGTATTTT
15,NA,TRBV7-2,TRBD1,TRBJ2-5,CASSQLRQGRETQYF,TGTGCCAGCAGCCAGCTACGACAGGGTAGGGAGACCCAGTACTTC
11,NA,TRBV30,NA,TRBJ2-3,CAWSVGDTQYF,TGTGCCTGGAGTGTAGGGGATACGCAGTATTTT
18,once,TRBV18,TRBD2,TRBJ2-6,CASSPQLAGAAGANVLTF,TGTGCCAGCTCACCACAACTAGCGGGAGCGGCTGGGGCCAACGTCCTGACTTTC
16,many,TRBV6-1,TRBD2,TRBJ2-2,CASSERGGANTGELFF,TGTGCCAGCAGTGAGCGGGGGGGCGCGAACACCGGGGAGCTGTTTTTT
12,many,TRBV10-3,NA,TRBJ2-3,CALGRAGDTQYF,TGTGCCCTCGGCCGGGCGGGAGATACGCAGTATTTT
16,NA,TRBV4-2,TRBD1,TRBJ2-7,CASSQENRGPAYEQYF,TGTGCCAGCAGCCAGGAGAACAGGGGCCCAGCCTACGAGCAGTACTTC
15,NA,TRBV25-1,NA,TRBJ2-5,CASSEQGFLWETQYF,TGTGCCAGCAGTGAGCAGGGGTTTCTCTGGGAGACCCAGTACTTC
13,few,TRBV11-2,NA,TRBJ1-2,CASSPRIVGGYTF,TGTGCCAGCAGCCCCCGGATTGTCGGTGGCTACACCTTC
15,NA,TRBV7-9,NA,TRBJ2-3,CANSSKAVSGDTQYF,TGTGCCAACAGCTCTAAAGCGGTTTCTGGAGATACGCAGTATTTT